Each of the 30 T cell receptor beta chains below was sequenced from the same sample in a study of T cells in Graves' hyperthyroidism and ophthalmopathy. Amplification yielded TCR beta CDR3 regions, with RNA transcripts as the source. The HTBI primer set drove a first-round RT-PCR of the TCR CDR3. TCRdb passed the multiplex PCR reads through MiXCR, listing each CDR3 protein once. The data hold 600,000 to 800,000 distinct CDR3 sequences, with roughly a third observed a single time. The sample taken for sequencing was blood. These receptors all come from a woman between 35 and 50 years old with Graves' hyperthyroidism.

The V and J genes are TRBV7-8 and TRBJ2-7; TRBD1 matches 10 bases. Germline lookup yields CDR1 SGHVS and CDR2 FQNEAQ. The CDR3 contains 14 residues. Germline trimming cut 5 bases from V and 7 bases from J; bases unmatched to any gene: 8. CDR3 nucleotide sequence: TGTGCCAGCAGCGCTAGACAGGGGGCAGAAGAGCAGTACTTC. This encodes CASSARQGAEEQYF.

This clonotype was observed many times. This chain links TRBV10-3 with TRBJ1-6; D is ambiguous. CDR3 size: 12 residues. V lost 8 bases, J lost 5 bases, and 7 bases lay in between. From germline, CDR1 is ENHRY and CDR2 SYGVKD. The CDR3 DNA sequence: TGTGCCATCCAGTCAAATAATTCACCCCTCCACTTT. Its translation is CAIQSNNSPLHF.

CDR3 DNA: TGTGCCAGCAGCTTCAACCTAGCGGGAGGGCCGGAGACCCAGTACTTC. Translated: CASSFNLAGGPETQYF. J is TRBJ2-5 and V is TRBV11-1; 12 bases align to TRBD2. J was trimmed by 5 bases and V by 3 bases; bases with no gene match: 7. CDR1 and CDR2 (germline): SGHAT, FQDESV (reference sequence). CDR3 size: 16 residues.

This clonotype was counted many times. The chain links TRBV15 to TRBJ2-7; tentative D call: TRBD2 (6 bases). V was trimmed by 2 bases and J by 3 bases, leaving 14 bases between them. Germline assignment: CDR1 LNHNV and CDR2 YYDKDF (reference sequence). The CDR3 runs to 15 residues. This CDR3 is CATSRTGGIGYEQYF. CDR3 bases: TGTGCCACCAGCAGAACCGGGGGTATCGGCTACGAGCAGTACTTC. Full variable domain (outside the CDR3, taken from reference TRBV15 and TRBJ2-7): DAMVIQNPRYQVTQFGKPVTLSCSQTLNHNVMYWYQQKSSQAPKLLFHYYDKDFNNEADTPDNFQSRRPNTSFCFLDIRSPGLGDTAMYLCATSRTGGIGYEQYFGPGTRLTVT.

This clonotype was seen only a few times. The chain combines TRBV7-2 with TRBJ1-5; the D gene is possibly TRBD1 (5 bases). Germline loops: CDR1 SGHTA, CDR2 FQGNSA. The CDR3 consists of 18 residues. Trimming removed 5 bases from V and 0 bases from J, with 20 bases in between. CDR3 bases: TGTGCCAGCAGCCCCAACCCAACAGGAGACTATAGCAATCAGCCCCAGCATTTT. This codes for CASSPNPTGDYSNQPQHF.

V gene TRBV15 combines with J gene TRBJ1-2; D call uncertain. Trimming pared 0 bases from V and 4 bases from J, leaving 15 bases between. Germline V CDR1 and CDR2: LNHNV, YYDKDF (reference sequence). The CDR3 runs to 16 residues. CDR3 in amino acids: CATSRESADSIYGYTF. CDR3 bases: TGTGCCACCAGCAGAGAATCCGCCGATTCCATCTATGGCTACACCTTC.

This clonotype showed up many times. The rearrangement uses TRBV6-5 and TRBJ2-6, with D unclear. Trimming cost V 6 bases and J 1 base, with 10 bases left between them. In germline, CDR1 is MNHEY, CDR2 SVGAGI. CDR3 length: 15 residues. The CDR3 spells CASSPRRSGANVLTF. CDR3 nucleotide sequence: TGTGCCAGCAGCCCCCGACGATCTGGGGCCAACGTCCTGACTTTC.

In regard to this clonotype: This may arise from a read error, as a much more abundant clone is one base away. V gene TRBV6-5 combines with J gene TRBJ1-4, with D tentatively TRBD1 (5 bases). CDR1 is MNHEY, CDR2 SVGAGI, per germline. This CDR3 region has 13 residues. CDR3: CASSPGTNERLFF. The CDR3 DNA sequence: TGTGCCAGCAGTCCCGGGACTAATGAAAGACTGTTTTTT.

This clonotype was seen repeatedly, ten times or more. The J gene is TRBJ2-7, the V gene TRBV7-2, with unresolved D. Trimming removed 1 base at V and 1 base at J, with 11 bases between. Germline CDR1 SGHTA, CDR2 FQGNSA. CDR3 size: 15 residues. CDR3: CASSLGWAKSYEQYF. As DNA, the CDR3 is TGTGCCAGCAGCTTAGGATGGGCGAAATCCTACGAGCAGTACTTC.

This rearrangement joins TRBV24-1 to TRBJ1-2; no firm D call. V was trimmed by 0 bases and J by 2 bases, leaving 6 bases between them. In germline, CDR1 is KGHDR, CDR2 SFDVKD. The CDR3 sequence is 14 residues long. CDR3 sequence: CATSDLSQNYGYTF. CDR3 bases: TGTGCCACCAGTGATTTGAGTCAGAACTATGGCTACACCTTC.

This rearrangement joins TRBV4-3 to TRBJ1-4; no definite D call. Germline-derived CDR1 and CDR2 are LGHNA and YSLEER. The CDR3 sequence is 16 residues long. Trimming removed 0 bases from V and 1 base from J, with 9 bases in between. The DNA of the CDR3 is TGCGCCAGCAGCCAAGATCGTGGAGGAACTAATGAAAAACTGTTTTTT. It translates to CASSQDRGGTNEKLFF.

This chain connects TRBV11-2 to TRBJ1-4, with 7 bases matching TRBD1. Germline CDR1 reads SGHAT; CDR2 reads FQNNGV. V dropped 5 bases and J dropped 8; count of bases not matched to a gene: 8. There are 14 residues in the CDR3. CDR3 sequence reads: CASSQQGMGEKLFF. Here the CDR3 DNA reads TGTGCCAGCAGCCAACAGGGGATGGGGGAAAAACTGTTTTTT.

In nucleotides, the CDR3 is TGTGCCAGCAGCTTGGGGACCGCAGTCACTGAAGCTTTCTTT. Translation gives CASSLGTAVTEAFF. The chain combines TRBV5-8 with TRBJ1-1; no clear D. Germline V CDR1 and CDR2: SGHTS, YDEGEE. CDR3 length equals 14 residues. V lost 0 bases and J 4 bases, leaving 10 bases between the germline ends.

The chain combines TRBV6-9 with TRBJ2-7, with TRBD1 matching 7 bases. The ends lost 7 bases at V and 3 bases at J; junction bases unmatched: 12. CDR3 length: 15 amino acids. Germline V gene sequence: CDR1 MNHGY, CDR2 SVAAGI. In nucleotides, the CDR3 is TGTGCCAGCACATTAGGACAGGCGCGATACTACGAGCAGTACTTC. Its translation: CASTLGQARYYEQYF.

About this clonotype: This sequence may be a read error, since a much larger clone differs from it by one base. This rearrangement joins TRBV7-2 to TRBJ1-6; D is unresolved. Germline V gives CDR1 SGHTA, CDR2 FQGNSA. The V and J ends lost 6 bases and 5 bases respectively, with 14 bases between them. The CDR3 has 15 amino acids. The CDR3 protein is CASSRSAENNSPLHF. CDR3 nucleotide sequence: TGTGCCAGCAGTCGCTCGGCAGAAAATAATTCACCCCTCCACTTT.

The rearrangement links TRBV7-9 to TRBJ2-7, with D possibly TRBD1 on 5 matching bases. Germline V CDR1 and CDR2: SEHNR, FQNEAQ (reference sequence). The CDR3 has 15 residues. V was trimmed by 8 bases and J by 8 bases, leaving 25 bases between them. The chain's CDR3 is CASSPTQVAVHKQYF. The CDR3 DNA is TGTGCCAGCTCTCCAACACAGGTTGCTGTCCACAAGCAGTACTTC.

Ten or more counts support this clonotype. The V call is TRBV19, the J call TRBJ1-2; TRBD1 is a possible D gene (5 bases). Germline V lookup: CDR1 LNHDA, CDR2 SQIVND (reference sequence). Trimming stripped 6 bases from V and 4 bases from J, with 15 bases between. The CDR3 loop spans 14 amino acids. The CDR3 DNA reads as TGTGCCAGTAGGCCCAAGGGGCTGGCCTATGGCTACACCTTC. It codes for CASRPKGLAYGYTF. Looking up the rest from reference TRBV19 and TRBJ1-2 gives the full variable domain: DGGITQSPKYLFRKEGQNVTLSCEQNLNHDAMYWYRQDPGQGLRLIYYSQIVNDFQKGDIAEGYSVSREKKESFPLTVTSAQKNPTAFYLCASRPKGLAYGYTFGSGTRLTVV.

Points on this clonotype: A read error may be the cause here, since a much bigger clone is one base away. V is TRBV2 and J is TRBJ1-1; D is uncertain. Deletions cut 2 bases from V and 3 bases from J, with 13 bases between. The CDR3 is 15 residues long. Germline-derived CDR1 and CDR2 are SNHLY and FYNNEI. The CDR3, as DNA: TGTGCCAGCAGTGAAAGTCTACGGCCAGACACTGAAGCTTTCTTT. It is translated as CASSESLRPDTEAFF.

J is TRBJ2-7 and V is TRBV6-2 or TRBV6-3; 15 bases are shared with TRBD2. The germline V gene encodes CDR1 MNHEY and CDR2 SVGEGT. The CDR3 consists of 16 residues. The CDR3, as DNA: TGTAGAGTTTCCCCGGCCGGGACTAGCGGGAGGAGTGAGCAGTACTTC. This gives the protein CRVSPAGTSGRSEQYF.

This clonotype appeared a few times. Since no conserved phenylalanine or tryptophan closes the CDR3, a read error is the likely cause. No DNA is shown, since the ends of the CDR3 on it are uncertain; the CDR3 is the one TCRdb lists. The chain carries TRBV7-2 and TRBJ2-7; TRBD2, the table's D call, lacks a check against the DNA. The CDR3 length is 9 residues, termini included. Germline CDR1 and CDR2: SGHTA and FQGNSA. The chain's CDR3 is CASSSRLAG.

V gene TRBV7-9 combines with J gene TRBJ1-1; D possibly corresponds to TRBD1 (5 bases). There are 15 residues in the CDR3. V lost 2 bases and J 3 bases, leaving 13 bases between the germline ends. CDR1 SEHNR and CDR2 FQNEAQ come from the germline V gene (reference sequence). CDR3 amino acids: CASSLSPGLHTEAFF. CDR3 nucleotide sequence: TGTGCCAGCAGCTTAAGCCCAGGGCTGCACACTGAAGCTTTCTTT.

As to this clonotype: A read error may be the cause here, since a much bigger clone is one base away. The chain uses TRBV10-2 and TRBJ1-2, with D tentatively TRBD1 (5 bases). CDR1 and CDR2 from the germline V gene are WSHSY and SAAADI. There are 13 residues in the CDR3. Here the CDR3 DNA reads TGTGCCAGCAGAGGGCAAAGGGGATTTGGCTACACCTTC. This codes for CASRGQRGFGYTF.

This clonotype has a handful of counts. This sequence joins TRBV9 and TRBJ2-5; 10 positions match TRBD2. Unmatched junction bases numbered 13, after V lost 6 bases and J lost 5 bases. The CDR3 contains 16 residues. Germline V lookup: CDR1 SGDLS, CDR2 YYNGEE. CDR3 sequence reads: CASTYPLAGVGETQYF. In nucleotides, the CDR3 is TGTGCCAGCACCTACCCCCTAGCGGGAGTTGGGGAGACCCAGTACTTC.

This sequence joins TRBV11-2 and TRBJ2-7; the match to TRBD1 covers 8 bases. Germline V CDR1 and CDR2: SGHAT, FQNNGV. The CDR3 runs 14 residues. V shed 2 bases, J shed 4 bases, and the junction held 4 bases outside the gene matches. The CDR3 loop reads CASSLLQGDYEQYF. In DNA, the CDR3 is TGTGCCAGCAGCTTATTACAGGGGGATTACGAGCAGTACTTC.

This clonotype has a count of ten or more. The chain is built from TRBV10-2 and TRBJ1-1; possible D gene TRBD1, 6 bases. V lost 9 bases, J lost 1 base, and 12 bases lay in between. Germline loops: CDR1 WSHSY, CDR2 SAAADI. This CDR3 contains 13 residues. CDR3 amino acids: CASQGHWNTEAFF. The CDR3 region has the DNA TGCGCCAGTCAGGGGCACTGGAACACTGAAGCTTTCTTT.

CDR3 DNA sequence: TGTGCCAGCGGGGAAGCTTATAATTCACCCCTCCACTTT. It encodes CASGEAYNSPLHF. The rearrangement uses TRBV7-9 and TRBJ1-6; D is unresolved. The germline V gene encodes CDR1 SEHNR and CDR2 FQNEAQ (reference sequence). The CDR3 is made up of 13 amino acids. Trimming removed 8 bases from V and 4 bases from J, with 9 bases in between. Looking up the rest from reference TRBV7-9 and TRBJ1-6 gives the full variable domain: DTGVSQNPRHKITKRGQNVTFRCDPISEHNRLYWYRQTLGQGPEFLTYFQNEAQLEKSRLLSDRFSAERPKGSFSTLEIQRTEQGDSAMYLCASGEAYNSPLHFGNGTRLTVT.

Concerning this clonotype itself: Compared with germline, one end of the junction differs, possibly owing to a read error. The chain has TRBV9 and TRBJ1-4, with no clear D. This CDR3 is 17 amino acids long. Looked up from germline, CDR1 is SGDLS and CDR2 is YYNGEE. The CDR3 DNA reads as TGTGCCAGCAGCCCCGATGGCGGTGGGGTGGCTAATGAAAAACTGCTTTTT. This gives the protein CASSPDGGGVANEKLLF.

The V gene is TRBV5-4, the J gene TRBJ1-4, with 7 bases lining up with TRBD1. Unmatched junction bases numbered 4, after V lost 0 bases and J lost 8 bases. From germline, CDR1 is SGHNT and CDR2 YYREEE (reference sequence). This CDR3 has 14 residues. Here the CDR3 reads CASSLDRGSEKLFF. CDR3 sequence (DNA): TGTGCCAGCAGCTTGGACAGGGGTAGCGAAAAACTGTTTTTT.

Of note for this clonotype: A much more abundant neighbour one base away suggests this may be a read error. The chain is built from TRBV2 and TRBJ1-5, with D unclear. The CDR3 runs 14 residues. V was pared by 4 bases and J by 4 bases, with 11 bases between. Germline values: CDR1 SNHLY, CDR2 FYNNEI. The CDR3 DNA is TGTGCCAGCAGTGGGGTGGCAGTAAATCAGCCCCAGCATTTT. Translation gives CASSGVAVNQPQHF. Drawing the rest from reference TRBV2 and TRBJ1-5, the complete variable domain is EPEVTQTPSHQVTQMGQEVILRCVPISNHLYFYWYRQILGQKVEFLVSFYNNEISEKSEIFDDQFSVERPDGSNFTLKIRSTKLEDSAMYFCASSGVAVNQPQHFGDGTRLSIL.

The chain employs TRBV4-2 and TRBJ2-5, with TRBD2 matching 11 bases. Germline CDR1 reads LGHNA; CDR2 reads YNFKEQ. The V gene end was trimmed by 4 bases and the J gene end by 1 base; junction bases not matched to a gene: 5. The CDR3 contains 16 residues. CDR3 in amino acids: CASSPRLAGLQETQYF. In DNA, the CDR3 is TGTGCCAGCAGCCCAAGACTAGCGGGGCTCCAAGAGACCCAGTACTTC.